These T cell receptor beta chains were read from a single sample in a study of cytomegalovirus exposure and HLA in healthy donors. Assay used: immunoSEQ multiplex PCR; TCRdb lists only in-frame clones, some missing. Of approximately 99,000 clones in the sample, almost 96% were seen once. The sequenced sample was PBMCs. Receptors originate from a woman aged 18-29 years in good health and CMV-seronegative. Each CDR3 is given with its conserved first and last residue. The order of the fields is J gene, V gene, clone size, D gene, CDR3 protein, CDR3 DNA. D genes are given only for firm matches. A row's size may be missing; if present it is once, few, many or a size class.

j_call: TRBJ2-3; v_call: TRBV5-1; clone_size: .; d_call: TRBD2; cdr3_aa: CASSRIAGGLNTQYF; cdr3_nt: TGCGCCAGCAGCCGCATAGCGGGGGGGTTAAATACGCAGTATTTT
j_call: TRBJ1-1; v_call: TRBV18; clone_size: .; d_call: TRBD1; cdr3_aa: CASADRVGGTEAFF; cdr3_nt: TGTGCCAGCGCGGACAGGGTAGGGGGAACTGAAGCTTTCTTT
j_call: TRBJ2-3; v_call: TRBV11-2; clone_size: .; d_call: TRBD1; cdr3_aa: CASSLGRQGKPSTDTQYF; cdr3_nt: TGTGCCAGCAGCTTAGGACGACAGGGGAAGCCTAGCACAGATACGCAGTATTTT
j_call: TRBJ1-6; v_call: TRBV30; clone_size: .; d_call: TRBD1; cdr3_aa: CAWTLTGYNSPLHF; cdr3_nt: TGTGCCTGGACTCTGACAGGGTATAATTCACCCCTCCACTTT
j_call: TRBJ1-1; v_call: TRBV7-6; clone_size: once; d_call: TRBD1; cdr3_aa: CASSPPTGGLELAFF; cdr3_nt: TGTGCCAGCAGCCCCCCGACAGGGGGCCTTGAATTGGCTTTCTTT
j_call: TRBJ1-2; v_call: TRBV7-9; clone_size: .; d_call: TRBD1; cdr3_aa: CASSLRDRETLHGYTF; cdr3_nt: TGTGCCAGCAGCTTACGGGACAGGGAAACTTTGCATGGCTACACCTTC
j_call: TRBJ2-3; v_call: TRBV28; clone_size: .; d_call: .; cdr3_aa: CASSTSKTHHAADTQYF; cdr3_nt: TGTGCCAGCAGTACTTCTAAGACCCACCATGCGGCAGATACGCAGTATTTT
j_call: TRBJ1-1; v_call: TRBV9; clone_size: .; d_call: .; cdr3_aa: CASSAYPSLGNTEAFF; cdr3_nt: TGTGCCAGCAGCGCCTACCCTAGCCTGGGGAACACTGAAGCTTTCTTT
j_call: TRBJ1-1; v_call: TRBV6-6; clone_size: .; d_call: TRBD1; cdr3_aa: CASSFLAGGNTEAFF; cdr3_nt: TGTGCCAGCAGTTTCCTCGCAGGGGGGAACACTGAAGCTTTCTTT
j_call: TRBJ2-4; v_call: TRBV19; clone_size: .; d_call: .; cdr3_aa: CASSPRELLAKNIQYF; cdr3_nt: TGTGCCAGTAGCCCGCGGGAACTACTAGCCAAAAACATTCAGTACTTC
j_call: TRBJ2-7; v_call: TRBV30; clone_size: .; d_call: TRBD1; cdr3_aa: CAWSTGTGEIEQYF; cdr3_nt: TGTGCCTGGAGTACCGGGACAGGGGAAATCGAGCAGTACTTC
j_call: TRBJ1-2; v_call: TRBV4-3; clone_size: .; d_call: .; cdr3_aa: CASSQDLWPGVYGYTF; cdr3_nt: TGCGCCAGCAGCCAAGATCTTTGGCCAGGGGTCTATGGCTACACCTTC
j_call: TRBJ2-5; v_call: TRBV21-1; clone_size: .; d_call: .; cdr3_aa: CASRYPGLEVSQEIQYF; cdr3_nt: TGTGCCAGCAGGTACCCGGGACTAGAGGTATCCCAAGAGATCCAGTACTTC
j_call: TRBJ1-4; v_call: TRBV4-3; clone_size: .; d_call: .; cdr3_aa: CASSQEIGVGEKLFF; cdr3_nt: TGCGCCAGCAGCCAAGAGATCGGGGTTGGTGAAAAACTGTTTTTT
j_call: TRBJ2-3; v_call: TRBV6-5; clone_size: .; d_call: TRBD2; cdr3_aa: CASSYANGLESDTQYF; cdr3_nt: TGTGCCAGCAGTTACGCGAACGGACTAGAATCAGATACGCAGTATTTT
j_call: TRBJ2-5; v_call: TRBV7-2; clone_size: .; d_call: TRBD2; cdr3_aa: CASKRLWLAGGQETQYF; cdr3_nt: TGTGCCAGCAAGCGGCTATGGCTAGCGGGGGGCCAAGAGACCCAGTACTTC
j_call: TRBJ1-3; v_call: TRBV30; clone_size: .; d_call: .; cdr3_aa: CAWSPTGGNTIYF; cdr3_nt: TGTGCCTGGAGCCCGACAGGAGGAAACACCATATATTTT
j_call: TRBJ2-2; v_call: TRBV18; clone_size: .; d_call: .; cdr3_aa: CASSPAGVAGTGELFF; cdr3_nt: TGTGCCAGCTCACCCGCGGGCGTTGCGGGCACCGGGGAGCTGTTTTTT
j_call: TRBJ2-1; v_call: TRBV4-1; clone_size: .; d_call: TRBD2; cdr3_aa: CASSQRGLAGGPQNEQFF; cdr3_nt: TGCGCCAGCAGCCAACGAGGACTAGCGGGGGGGCCGCAGAATGAGCAGTTCTTC
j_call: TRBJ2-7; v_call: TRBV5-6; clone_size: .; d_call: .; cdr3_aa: CASSLGSYLGQYF; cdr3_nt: TGTGCCAGCAGCTTGGGGTCTTACCTCGGGCAGTACTTC
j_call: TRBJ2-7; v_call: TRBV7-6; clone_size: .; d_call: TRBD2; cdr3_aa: CASSRLAGGVYEQYF; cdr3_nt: TGTGCCAGCAGCCGACTAGCGGGGGGGGTGTACGAGCAGTACTTC
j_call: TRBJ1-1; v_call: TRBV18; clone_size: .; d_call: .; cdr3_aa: CASSPAGDTEAFF; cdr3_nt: TGTGCCAGCTCACCAGCAGGGGACACTGAAGCTTTCTTT
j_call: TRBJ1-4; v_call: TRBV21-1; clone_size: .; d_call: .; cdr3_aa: CASSALGQTATNEKLFF; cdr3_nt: TGTGCCAGCAGCGCCTTAGGACAGACCGCAACTAATGAAAAACTGTTTTTT
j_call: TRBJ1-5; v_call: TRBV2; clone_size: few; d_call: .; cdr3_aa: CASSSGPQRPQHF; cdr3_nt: TGTGCCAGCAGCTCAGGTCCTCAACGGCCCCAGCATTTT
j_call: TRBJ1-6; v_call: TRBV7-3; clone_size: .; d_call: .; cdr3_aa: CASSLGQSHNSPLHF; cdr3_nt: TGTGCCAGCAGCTTAGGGCAGTCCCATAATTCACCCCTCCACTTT
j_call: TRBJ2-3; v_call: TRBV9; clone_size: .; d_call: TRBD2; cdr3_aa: CASSAGSGGADTQYF; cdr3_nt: TGTGCCAGCAGCGCAGGTAGCGGGGGGGCAGATACGCAGTATTTT
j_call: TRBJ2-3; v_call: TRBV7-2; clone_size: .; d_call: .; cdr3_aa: CASSLGASWGLDTQYF; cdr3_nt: TGTGCCAGCAGCTTAGGTGCCTCCTGGGGCCTGGATACGCAGTATTTT
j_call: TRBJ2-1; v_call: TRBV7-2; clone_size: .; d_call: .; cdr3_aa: CASSLANTGISYNEQFF; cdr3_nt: TGTGCCAGCAGCTTAGCGAACACAGGGATCTCCTACAATGAGCAGTTCTTC
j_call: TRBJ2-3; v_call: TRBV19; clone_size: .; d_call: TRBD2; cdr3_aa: CASSIGGGPDTQYF; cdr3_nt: TGTGCCAGTAGTATCGGGGGGGGGCCAGATACGCAGTATTTT
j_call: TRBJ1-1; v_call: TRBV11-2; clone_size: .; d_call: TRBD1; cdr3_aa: CASSLATDRGQNTEAFF; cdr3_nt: TGTGCCAGCAGCTTAGCCACTGACAGGGGCCAGAACACTGAAGCTTTCTTT
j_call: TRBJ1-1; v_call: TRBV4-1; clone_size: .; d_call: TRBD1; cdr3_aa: CASSQLAKIQGQNTEAFF; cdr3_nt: TGCGCCAGCAGCCAACTAGCCAAAATACAGGGGCAGAACACTGAAGCTTTCTTT
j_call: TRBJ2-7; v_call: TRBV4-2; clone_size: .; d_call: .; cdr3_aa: CASSQEVSVTVPHEQYF; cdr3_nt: TGTGCCAGCAGCCAAGAAGTCAGCGTGACAGTCCCCCACGAGCAGTACTTC
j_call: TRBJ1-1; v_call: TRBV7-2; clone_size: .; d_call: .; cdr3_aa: CASSSDVNTEAFF; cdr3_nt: TGTGCCAGCAGTTCAGATGTGAACACTGAAGCTTTCTTT
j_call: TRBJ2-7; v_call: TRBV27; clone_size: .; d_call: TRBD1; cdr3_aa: CASSLTGTGGYEQYF; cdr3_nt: TGTGCCAGCAGTCTAACCGGGACAGGGGGTTACGAGCAGTACTTC
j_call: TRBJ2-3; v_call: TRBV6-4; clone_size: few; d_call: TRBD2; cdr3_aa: CASSDSSGGGTDTQYF; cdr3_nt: TGTGCCAGCAGTGACTCCAGCGGGGGGGGGACAGATACGCAGTATTTT
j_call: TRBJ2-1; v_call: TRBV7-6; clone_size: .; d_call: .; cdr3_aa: CASSPRSRGNEQFF; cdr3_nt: TGTGCCAGCAGCCCTAGGTCCCGGGGCAATGAGCAGTTCTTC
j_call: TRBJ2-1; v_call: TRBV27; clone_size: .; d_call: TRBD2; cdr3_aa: CASSSLIGGGYNEQFF; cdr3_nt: TGTGCCAGCAGTTCCTTGATCGGGGGGGGTTACAATGAGCAGTTCTTC
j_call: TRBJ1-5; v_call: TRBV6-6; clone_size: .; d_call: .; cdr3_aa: CASSTRDPVDNQPQHF; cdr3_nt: TGTGCCAGCAGTACCCGGGATCCGGTGGATAATCAGCCCCAGCATTTT
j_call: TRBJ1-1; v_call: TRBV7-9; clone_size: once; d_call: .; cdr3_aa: CASSHRRVAEAFF; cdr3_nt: TGTGCCAGCAGCCATCGGAGGGTCGCTGAAGCTTTCTTT
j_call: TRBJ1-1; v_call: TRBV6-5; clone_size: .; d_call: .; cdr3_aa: CASSYSVGTEAFF; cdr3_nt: TGTGCCAGCAGTTACTCCGTCGGCACTGAAGCTTTCTTT
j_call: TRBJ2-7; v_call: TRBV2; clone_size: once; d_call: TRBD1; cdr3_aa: CASSPITGGAYEQYF; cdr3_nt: TGTGCCAGCAGCCCGATTACAGGGGGAGCCTACGAGCAGTACTTC
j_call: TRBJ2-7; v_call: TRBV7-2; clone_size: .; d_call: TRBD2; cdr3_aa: CASALGGGFYEQYF; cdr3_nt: TGTGCCAGCGCTCTCGGGGGGGGTTTCTACGAGCAGTACTTC
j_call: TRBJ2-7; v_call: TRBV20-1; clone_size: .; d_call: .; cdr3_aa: CSAPRGYEQYF; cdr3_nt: TGCAGTGCCCCTAGGGGTTACGAGCAGTACTTC
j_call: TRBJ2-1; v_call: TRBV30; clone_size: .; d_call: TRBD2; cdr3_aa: CAWKLLAGGSYNEQFF; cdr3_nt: TGTGCCTGGAAACTTCTAGCGGGAGGCTCCTACAATGAGCAGTTCTTC
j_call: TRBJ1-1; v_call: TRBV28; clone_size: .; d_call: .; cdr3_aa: CASSPPAGGISNTEAFF; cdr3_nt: TGTGCCAGCAGTCCCCCTGCGGGGGGAATTTCGAACACTGAAGCTTTCTTT
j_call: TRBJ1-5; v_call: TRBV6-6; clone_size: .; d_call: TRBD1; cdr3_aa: CASRTGTVNQPQHF; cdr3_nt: TGTGCCAGCAGAACCGGGACAGTCAATCAGCCCCAGCATTTT
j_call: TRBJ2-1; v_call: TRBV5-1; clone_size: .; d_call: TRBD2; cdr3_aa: CASSTGGHSSYNEQFF; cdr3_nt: TGCGCCAGCAGCACGGGAGGGCACAGCTCCTACAATGAGCAGTTCTTC
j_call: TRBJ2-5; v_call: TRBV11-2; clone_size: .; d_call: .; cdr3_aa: CASSLEGRAHETQYF; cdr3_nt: TGTGCCAGCAGCTTAGAGGGCCGAGCTCATGAGACCCAGTACTTC
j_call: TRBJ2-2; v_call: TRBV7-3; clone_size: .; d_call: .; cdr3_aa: CASSSRGGGTGELFF; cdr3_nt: TGTGCCAGCAGCTCCCGGGGAGGGGGTACCGGGGAGCTGTTTTTT
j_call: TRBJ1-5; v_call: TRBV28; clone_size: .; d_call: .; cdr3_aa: CASSLHLISNQPQHF; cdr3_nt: TGTGCCAGCAGTTTGCACTTAATTAGCAATCAGCCCCAGCATTTT
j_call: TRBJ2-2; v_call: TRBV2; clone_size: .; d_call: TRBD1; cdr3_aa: CASRSTGATGELFF; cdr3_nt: TGTGCCAGCAGATCGACAGGGGCCACCGGGGAGCTGTTTTTT
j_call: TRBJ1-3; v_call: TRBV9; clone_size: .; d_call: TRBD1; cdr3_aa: CASSAVGTVGNTIYF; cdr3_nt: TGTGCCAGCAGCGCCGTCGGGACAGTAGGAAACACCATATATTTT
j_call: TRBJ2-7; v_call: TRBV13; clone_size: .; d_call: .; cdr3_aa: CASSLRGIYEQYF; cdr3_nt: TGTGCCAGCAGCTTAAGAGGGATCTACGAGCAGTACTTC
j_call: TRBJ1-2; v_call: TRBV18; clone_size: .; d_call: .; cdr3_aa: CASSPSTGFSGYTF; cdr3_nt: TGTGCCAGCTCACCAAGCACAGGTTTCTCAGGCTACACCTTC
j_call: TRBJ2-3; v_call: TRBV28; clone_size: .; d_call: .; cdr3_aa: CASSLRGYTDTQYF; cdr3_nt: TGTGCCAGCAGTTTACGGGGGTACACAGATACGCAGTATTTT
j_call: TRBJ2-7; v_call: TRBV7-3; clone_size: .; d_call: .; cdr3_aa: CASSLKGDLEQYF; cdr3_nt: TGTGCCAGCAGCTTAAAGGGGGATTTGGAGCAGTACTTC
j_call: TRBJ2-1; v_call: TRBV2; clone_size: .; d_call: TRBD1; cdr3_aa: CASSERGQPNNEQFF; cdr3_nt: TGTGCCAGCAGTGAAAGGGGACAGCCAAACAATGAGCAGTTCTTC
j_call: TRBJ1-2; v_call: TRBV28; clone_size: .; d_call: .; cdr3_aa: CASGARTDYGYTF; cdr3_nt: TGTGCCAGCGGAGCCAGGACAGACTATGGCTACACCTTC
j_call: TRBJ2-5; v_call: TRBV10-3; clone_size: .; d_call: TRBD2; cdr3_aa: CATATSGNQETQYF; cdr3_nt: TGTGCCACGGCCACTAGCGGCAACCAAGAGACCCAGTACTTC